Presented here are 15 T cell receptor beta chains from one specimen sequenced in a study of PD-L1 blockade in urothelial cancer. The time point: pretreatment peripheral blood. Some clones are missing from TCRdb's copy, which holds only in-frame ones; the method was immunoSEQ multiplex PCR. The sample has around 45,000 clones; roughly four fifths are singletons. Sequenced here: PBMCs, sampled around atezolizumab (anti-PD-L1) treatment. The source of these receptors is a man aged 45-65 years with urothelial cancer.

The rearrangement uses TRBV6-5 and TRBJ1-1; D is ambiguous. V was trimmed by 6 bases and J by 1 base, leaving 6 bases between them. Germline CDR1 reads MNHEY; CDR2 reads SVGAGI. CDR3 length: 12 amino acids. The DNA of the CDR3 is TGTGCCAGCAGCCGAGAGAACACTGAAGCTTTCTTT. Translated, it gives CASSRENTEAFF.

Only one count was recorded for this clone. The chain couples TRBV5-1 to TRBJ1-6; D uncertain. Trimming removed 2 bases from V and 6 bases from J, with 9 bases in between. The CDR3 extends over 14 amino acids. Germline V lookup: CDR1 SGHRS, CDR2 YFSETQ. DNA of the CDR3: TGCGCCAGCAGCTTAGGAGGGAGTAATTCACCCCTCCACTTT. Its protein product is CASSLGGSNSPLHF.

This clone was counted between two and nine times. The chain combines TRBV27 with TRBJ2-1; 10 positions agree with TRBD1. Germline V gives CDR1 MNHEY, CDR2 SMNVEV (reference sequence). Germline trimming cut 2 bases from V and 7 bases from J; bases unmatched to any gene: 5. The CDR3 is 15 residues long. In DNA form, the CDR3 reads TGTGCCAGCAGTTTAGGGGACAGGGGATTGAATGAGCAGTTCTTC. It encodes CASSLGDRGLNEQFF.

The chain uses TRBV5-6 and TRBJ2-1; no definite D call. The length of the CDR3 is 13 residues. Germline values: CDR1 SGHDT, CDR2 YYEEEE. V lost 3 bases, J lost 6 bases, and 10 bases lay in between. In DNA, the CDR3 is TGTGCCAGCAGCTCCGTGACTCTCAATGAGCAGTTCTTC. Translation: CASSSVTLNEQFF.

The J gene is TRBJ1-1, the V gene TRBV28; TRBD1 might be the D (6 bases). Germline CDR1 MDHEN, CDR2 SYDVKM. The CDR3 has 15 amino acids. V lost 4 bases, J lost 2 bases, and 14 bases lay in between. This CDR3 is CASSSPEGGNTEAFF. The CDR3 coding sequence is TGTGCCAGCAGTTCCCCGGAAGGGGGAAACACTGAAGCTTTCTTT.

This clone was observed a few times. The chain is built from TRBV18 and TRBJ1-5; TRBD1 aligns across 7 bases. This CDR3 has 14 amino acids. V lost 6 bases, J lost 4 bases, and 6 bases stayed unmatched. The germline CDR1 and CDR2 sequences are KGHSH and LQKENI. CDR3 sequence reads: CASSRDRVNQPQHF. The CDR3 region has the DNA TGTGCCAGCTCCCGCGACAGGGTTAATCAGCCCCAGCATTTT.

The chain combines TRBV10-2 with TRBJ2-2; D is uncertain. Deletions cut 0 bases from V and 1 base from J, with 3 bases between. CDR3 size: 14 residues. Germline V gene sequence: CDR1 WSHSY, CDR2 SAAADI. In DNA form, the CDR3 reads TGCGCCAGCAGTGAGTCACAGAACACCGGGGAGCTGTTTTTT. This gives the protein CASSESQNTGELFF.

The chain links TRBV5-1 to TRBJ2-2; no clear D. The V end lost 0 bases, the J end lost 2 bases, and 8 bases lay between the germline ends. Germline CDR1 SGHRS, CDR2 YFSETQ. The CDR3 has 15 amino acids. The CDR3 DNA reads as TGCGCCAGCAGCTTGGCCCAGGCAAACACCGGGGAGCTGTTTTTT. The encoded protein is CASSLAQANTGELFF. The whole variable domain, remainder taken from reference TRBV5-1 and TRBJ2-2, is KAGVTQTPRYLIKTRGQQVTLSCSPISGHRSVSWYQQTPGQGLQFLFEYFSETQRNKGNFPGRFSGRQFSNSRSEMNVSTLELGDSALYLCASSLAQANTGELFFGEGSRLTVL.

This rearrangement joins TRBV6-5 to TRBJ2-2; TRBD1 agrees at 7 bases. The V gene end was trimmed by 5 bases and the J gene end by 1 base; junction bases not matched to a gene: 1. In germline, CDR1 is MNHEY, CDR2 SVGAGI. The CDR3 extends over 14 amino acids. The CDR3 nucleotides are TGTGCCAGCAGTAGGACAGGGAACACCGGGGAGCTGTTTTTT. Translation: CASSRTGNTGELFF.

The V and J genes are TRBV4-2 and TRBJ1-2, with D unresolved. V was shortened by 0 bases and J by 1 base, with 9 bases between the two germline ends. There are 15 residues in the CDR3. CDR1 and CDR2 from the germline V gene are LGHNA and YNFKEQ. The CDR3 DNA reads as TGTGCCAGCAGCCAAGATCTTTATTATAACTATGGCTACACCTTC. Encoded protein: CASSQDLYYNYGYTF.

The gene calls are TRBV28 and TRBJ1-6; no clear D gene. The CDR3 extends over 15 amino acids. Germline CDR1 and CDR2: MDHEN and SYDVKM. Trimming removed 5 bases from V and 5 bases from J, with 13 bases in between. The CDR3 DNA sequence: TGTGCCAGCAGTGGCGGAGACCTAAATAATTCACCCCTCCACTTT. This encodes CASSGGDLNNSPLHF.

This clone came up once. The chain employs TRBV6-1 and TRBJ1-5, with a possible D match to TRBD1 (5 bases). Per the germline V gene, CDR1 is MNHNS and CDR2 is SASEGT. There are 15 residues in the CDR3. Trimming removed 6 bases at V and 2 bases at J, with 14 bases between. The CDR3 here is CASSRGNDGNQPQHF. CDR3 coding DNA: TGTGCCAGCAGCCGGGGGAATGACGGCAATCAGCCCCAGCATTTT.

The genes are TRBV6-4 and TRBJ1-4, with 11 positions matching TRBD1. The V gene end was trimmed by 5 bases and the J gene end by 6 bases; junction bases not matched to a gene: 20. The germline V gene has CDR1 MRHNA and CDR2 SNTAGT. This CDR3 is built from 20 residues. CDR3 bases: TGTGCCAGCAGTCACCCGGGACAGGGGGGAACCTATACCATAGATGAAAAACTGTTTTTT. Protein sequence: CASSHPGQGGTYTIDEKLFF.

This clone was observed once. V gene TRBV5-8 combines with J gene TRBJ1-2; weak D call: TRBD1 (6 bases). Trimming cost V 0 bases and J 8 bases, with 8 bases left between them. Germline CDR1 reads SGHTS; CDR2 reads YDEGEE. This CDR3 has 12 amino acids. CDR3 nucleotide sequence: TGTGCCAGCAGCTTGGACAGGGAAGGCTACACCTTC. Residues: CASSLDREGYTF.

The rearrangement uses TRBV5-6 and TRBJ2-5; 7 nucleotides agree with TRBD1. V lost 2 bases and J lost 2; bases outside the gene matches: 3. The CDR3 is made up of 14 amino acids. Germline CDR1 SGHDT, CDR2 YYEEEE. CDR3 coding DNA: TGTGCCAGCAGCTTTGTGGGACAGCAAGAGACCCAGTACTTC. It yields the protein CASSFVGQQETQYF.